The rows below give T cell receptor beta chains drawn from one sample of a study of T cell repertoires in cytomegalovirus infection. Each CDR3 protein gets one entry after TCRdb re-called the reads with MiXCR. The table records approximately 250,000 distinct CDR3 sequences, approximately 13% of them present only once. The specimen sequenced was PBMCs. The receptors stem from a human donor in good health (CMV status not recorded). Some clones in this sample may be carry-over from other donors' samples. CDR3s include the opening cysteine and the closing phenylalanine or tryptophan. The order of the fields is J gene, clone size, V gene, D gene, CDR3 DNA, CDR3 protein. D genes are given only for firm matches. For some rows the clone size is stated as once, few or many, or as a class when expanded; others skip it.

TRBJ2-3	many	TRBV5-6	TRBD1	TGTGCCAGCAGCATCGACAGGGGAGTAGATACGCAGTATTTT	CASSIDRGVDTQYF
TRBJ2-4	few	TRBV20-1	TRBD1	TGCAGTGCCCCCATGGGACAGGGTATCGCCAAAAACATTCAGTACTTC	CSAPMGQGIAKNIQYF
TRBJ2-6	NA	TRBV15	NA	TGTGCCACCAGCAGAGATTCAGGGGCTGGGGCCAACGTCCTGACTTTC	CATSRDSGAGANVLTF
TRBJ2-1	NA	TRBV12-5	NA	TGTGCTAGTGGTCCCCTCCGGGGGCCCTCCTACAATGAGCAGTTCTTC	CASGPLRGPSYNEQFF
TRBJ1-4	few	TRBV12-3/TRBV12-4	NA	TGTGCCAGCAGTTCCAGATGGCGTACGGGGGGTGGTAATGAAAAACTGTTTTTT	CASSSRWRTGGGNEKLFF
TRBJ2-1	few	TRBV12-3/TRBV12-4	NA	TGTGCCAGCAGTCCGCTAGGGATCAATGAGCAGTTCTTC	CASSPLGINEQFF
TRBJ2-6	few	TRBV2	NA	TGTGCCAGCAGGGGTGGTGGGGCCAACGTCCTGACTTTC	CASRGGGANVLTF
TRBJ2-1	NA	TRBV5-1	NA	TGCGCCAGCAGGCTTGCAGGGAATGAGCAGTTCTTC	CASRLAGNEQFF
TRBJ1-5	many	TRBV25-1	TRBD1	TGTGCCAGCATCCTCCGGGACAGGGCCTTCCGAAGCAATCAGCCCCAGCATTTT	CASILRDRAFRSNQPQHF
TRBJ2-7	many	TRBV28	NA	TGTGCCAGCAGCCCTCCAGGAGCGAGCTCCTACGAGCAGTACTTC	CASSPPGASSYEQYF
TRBJ2-1	few	TRBV7-3	NA	TGTGCCAGCAGCTCGGACGGGGGTTTCGGGGGTGAGCAGTTCTTC	CASSSDGGFGGEQFF
TRBJ1-4	once	TRBV27	NA	TGTGCCAGCAGTACTTTCAGCGACGTTAATGAAAAACTGTTTTTT	CASSTFSDVNEKLFF
TRBJ1-4	few	TRBV29-1	NA	TGCAGCGGCCGGGACTCGGGGGATGCAACTAATGAAAAACTGTTTTTT	CSGRDSGDATNEKLFF
TRBJ1-2	few	TRBV7-9	NA	TGTGCCAGCAGCTTCGGTTTAGGACGCCCTAACTATGGCTACACCTTC	CASSFGLGRPNYGYTF
TRBJ2-2	NA	TRBV29-1	NA	TGCAGCGTTGAGGCAGGTCGGCCCGCTACCGGGGAGCTGTTTTTT	CSVEAGRPATGELFF
TRBJ2-7	many	TRBV7-2	NA	TGTGCCAGCAGCTTAGCCCCGAGTTCCGACGAGCAGTACTTC	CASSLAPSSDEQYF
TRBJ2-7	few	TRBV19	TRBD1	TGTGCCAGTACCCTGACAGGGGTTGGACTGGAAAATCCGTCCGGGCAGTACTTC	CASTLTGVGLENPSGQYF
TRBJ2-1	many	TRBV27	TRBD2	TGTGCCAGCAGTTTACCCTTTACTAGCGTAGCGGGCAATGAGCAGTTCTTC	CASSLPFTSVAGNEQFF
TRBJ2-7	NA	TRBV28	TRBD2	TGTGCCAGCCCTCCTAGCCGGGAGGGTTCCTACGAGCAGTACTTC	CASPPSREGSYEQYF
TRBJ1-5	many	TRBV28	NA	TGTGCCAGCAGATTTCCTGGGGCGTACAATCAGCCCCAGCATTTT	CASRFPGAYNQPQHF
TRBJ2-5	many	TRBV6-2/TRBV6-3	TRBD2	TGTGCCAGCAGTTACCGGACTAGCGGGGGGGCCGCGAAGACCCAGTACTTC	CASSYRTSGGAAKTQYF
TRBJ2-7	few	TRBV5-1	NA	TGCGCCAGCAGCTTCGGACAGTCCCTCTACGAGCAGTACTTC	CASSFGQSLYEQYF
TRBJ1-1	NA	TRBV7-9	NA	TGTGCCAGCAGCTCATTAGGCCTAGAGGCGGGTAACACTGAAGCTTTCTTT	CASSSLGLEAGNTEAFF
TRBJ2-1	NA	TRBV29-1	NA	TGCAGCGAGTTAGCGGACTCCTACAATGAGCAGTTCTTC	CSELADSYNEQFF
TRBJ2-1	many	TRBV7-3	TRBD2	TGTGCCAGCAGCTTAAACGGGAGGAGCTCCTACAATGAGCAGTTCTTC	CASSLNGRSSYNEQFF
TRBJ1-2	NA	TRBV20-1	NA	TGCAGTGCTAGCTTGGGGGGCGACAACTATGGCTACACCTTC	CSASLGGDNYGYTF
TRBJ2-2	few	TRBV6-6	NA	TGTGCCAGCAGTTACTCCGACCCCGGGGAGCTGTTTTTT	CASSYSDPGELFF
TRBJ2-4	NA	TRBV7-8	NA	TGTGCCAGCAGCCTGGACACCCGCAAAAACATTCAGTACTTC	CASSLDTRKNIQYF
TRBJ2-1	NA	TRBV18	NA	TGTGCCAGCTCACCACAGGGGAACTACAATGAGCAGTTCTTC	CASSPQGNYNEQFF
TRBJ2-7	few	TRBV4-3	TRBD2	TGCGCCAGCAGCCAAGAGACTAGCGGGGGGGCCTACGAGCAGTACTTC	CASSQETSGGAYEQYF
TRBJ2-1	few	TRBV28	NA	TGTGCCAGCAGTCCCTCCTGGGGCTCCTACAATGAGCAGTTCTTC	CASSPSWGSYNEQFF
TRBJ1-5	many	TRBV7-2	NA	TGTGCCAGCAACACCCCTTTTCAGCCCCAGCATTTT	CASNTPFQPQHF
TRBJ1-5	many	TRBV19	TRBD1	TGTGCCAGTATCTCACAGGGGGCAAACAATCAGCCCCAGCATTTT	CASISQGANNQPQHF
TRBJ2-7	many	TRBV27	TRBD2	TGTGCCAGCAGTTTGGGACTAGCGGGAGGGGGATACTCCTACGAGCAGTACTTC	CASSLGLAGGGYSYEQYF
TRBJ1-1	few	TRBV30	NA	TGTGCCTGGAGTGTAAGGGGTCAGGGGAAGGCTTTCTTT	CAWSVRGQGKAFF
TRBJ2-5	many	TRBV7-2	NA	TGTGCCAGCAGCTCCCCACAGGGAAGGGAAGAGACCCAGTACTTC	CASSSPQGREETQYF
TRBJ2-7	few	TRBV6-6	TRBD2	TGTGCCAGCAGTGGGGGTCAGCGGGGAGAGCAGTACTTC	CASSGGQRGEQYF
TRBJ2-6	many	TRBV6-5	NA	TGTGCCAGCAGTTACGGCCCGACGTCCGTCCCTGGGGCCAACGTCCTGACTTTC	CASSYGPTSVPGANVLTF
TRBJ2-7	many	TRBV7-2	NA	TGTGCCAGCACGGAGGGGGCTTCTAACTACGAGCAGTACTTC	CASTEGASNYEQYF
TRBJ1-2	few	TRBV4-1	NA	TGCGCCAGCAGCCAAGGTGCCCGAAACTATGGCTACACCTTC	CASSQGARNYGYTF